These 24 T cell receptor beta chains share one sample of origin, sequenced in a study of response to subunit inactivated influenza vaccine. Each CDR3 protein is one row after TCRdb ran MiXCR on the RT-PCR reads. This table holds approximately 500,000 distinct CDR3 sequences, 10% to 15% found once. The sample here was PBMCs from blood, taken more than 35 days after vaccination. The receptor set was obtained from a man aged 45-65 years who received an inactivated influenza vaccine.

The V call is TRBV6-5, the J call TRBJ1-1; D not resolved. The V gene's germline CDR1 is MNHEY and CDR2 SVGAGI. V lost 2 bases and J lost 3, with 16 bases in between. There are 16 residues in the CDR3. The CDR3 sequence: CASSYRQSPRHTEAFF. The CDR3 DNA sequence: TGTGCCAGCAGTTACAGGCAAAGCCCGCGCCACACTGAAGCTTTCTTT.

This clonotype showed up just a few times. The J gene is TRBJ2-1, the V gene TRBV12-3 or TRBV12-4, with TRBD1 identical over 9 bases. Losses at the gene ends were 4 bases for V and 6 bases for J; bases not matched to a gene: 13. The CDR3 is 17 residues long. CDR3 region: CASSYLLLGQGSNEQFF. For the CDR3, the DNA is TGTGCCAGCAGTTACCTCCTTCTGGGACAGGGAAGCAATGAGCAGTTCTTC.

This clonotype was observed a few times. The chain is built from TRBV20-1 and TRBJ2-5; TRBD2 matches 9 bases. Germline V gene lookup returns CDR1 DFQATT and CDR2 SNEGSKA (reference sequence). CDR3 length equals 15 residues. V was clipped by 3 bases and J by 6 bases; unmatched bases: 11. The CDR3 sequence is CSASTSGGSLKTQYF. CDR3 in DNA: TGCAGTGCTAGTACGAGCGGGGGGTCCTTAAAGACCCAGTACTTC.

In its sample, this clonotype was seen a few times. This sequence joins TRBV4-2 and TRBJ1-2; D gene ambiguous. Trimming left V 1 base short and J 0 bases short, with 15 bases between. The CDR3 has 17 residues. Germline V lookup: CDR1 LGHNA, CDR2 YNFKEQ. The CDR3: CASSQVQQAASNYGYTF. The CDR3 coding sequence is TGTGCCAGCAGCCAAGTTCAGCAGGCGGCTTCTAACTATGGCTACACCTTC.

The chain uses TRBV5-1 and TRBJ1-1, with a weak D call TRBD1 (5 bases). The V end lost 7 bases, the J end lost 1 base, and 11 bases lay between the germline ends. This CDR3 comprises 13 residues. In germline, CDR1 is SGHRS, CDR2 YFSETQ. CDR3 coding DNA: TGCGCCAGCGGCGTGGGGGGGAACACTGAAGCTTTCTTT. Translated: CASGVGGNTEAFF.

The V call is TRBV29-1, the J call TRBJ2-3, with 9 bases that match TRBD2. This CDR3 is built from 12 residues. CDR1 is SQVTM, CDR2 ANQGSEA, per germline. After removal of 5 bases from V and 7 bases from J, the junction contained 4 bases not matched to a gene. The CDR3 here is CSVRTSENTQYF. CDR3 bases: TGCAGCGTTCGGACTAGCGAAAATACGCAGTATTTT.

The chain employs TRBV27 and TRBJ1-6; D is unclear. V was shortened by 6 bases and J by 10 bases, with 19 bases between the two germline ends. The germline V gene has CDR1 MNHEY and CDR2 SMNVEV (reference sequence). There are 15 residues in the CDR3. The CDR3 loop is CASSRRQIPDSPLHF. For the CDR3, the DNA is TGTGCCAGCAGCCGGAGACAAATACCCGACTCACCCCTCCACTTT.

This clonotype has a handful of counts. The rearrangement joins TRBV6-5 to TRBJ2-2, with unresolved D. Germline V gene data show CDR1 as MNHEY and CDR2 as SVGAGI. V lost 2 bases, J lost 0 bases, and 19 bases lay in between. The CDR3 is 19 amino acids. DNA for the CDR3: TGTGCCAGCAGTTACAGAGGCAGTCAGATCAAGCCGAACACCGGGGAGCTGTTTTTT. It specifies CASSYRGSQIKPNTGELFF.

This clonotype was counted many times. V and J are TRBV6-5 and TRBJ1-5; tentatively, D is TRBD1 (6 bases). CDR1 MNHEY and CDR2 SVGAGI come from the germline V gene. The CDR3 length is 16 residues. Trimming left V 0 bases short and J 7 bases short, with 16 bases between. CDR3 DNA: TGTGCCAGCAGTTACTCCCCGGGGGGCCAGGGGCAGCCCCAGCATTTT. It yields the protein CASSYSPGGQGQPQHF.

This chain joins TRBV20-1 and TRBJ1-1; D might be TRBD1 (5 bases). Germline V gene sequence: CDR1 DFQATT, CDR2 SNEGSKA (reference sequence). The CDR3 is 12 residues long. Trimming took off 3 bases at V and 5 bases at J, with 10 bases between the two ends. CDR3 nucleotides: TGCAGTGCTAGGGCAGGGATGACTGAAGCTTTCTTT. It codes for CSARAGMTEAFF.

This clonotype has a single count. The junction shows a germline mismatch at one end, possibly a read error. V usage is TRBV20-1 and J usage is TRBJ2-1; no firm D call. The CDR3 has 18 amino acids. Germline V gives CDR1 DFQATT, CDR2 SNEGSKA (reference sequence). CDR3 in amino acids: CCASGWTRASSSYNEQFF. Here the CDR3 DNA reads TGCTGTGCTAGTGGCTGGACGAGAGCTTCGAGCTCCTACAATGAGCAGTTCTTC.

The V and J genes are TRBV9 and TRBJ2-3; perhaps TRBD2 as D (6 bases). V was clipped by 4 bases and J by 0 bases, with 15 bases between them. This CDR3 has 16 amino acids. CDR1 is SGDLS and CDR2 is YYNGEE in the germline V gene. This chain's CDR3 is CASSPGLPISTDTQYF. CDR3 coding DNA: TGTGCCAGCAGCCCGGGACTCCCAATTAGCACAGATACGCAGTATTTT.

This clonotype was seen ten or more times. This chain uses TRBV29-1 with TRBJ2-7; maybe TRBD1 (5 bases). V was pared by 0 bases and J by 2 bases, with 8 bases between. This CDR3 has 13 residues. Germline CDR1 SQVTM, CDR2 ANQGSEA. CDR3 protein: CSVEEQGTYEQYF. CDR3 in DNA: TGCAGCGTTGAAGAGCAGGGCACCTACGAGCAGTACTTC.

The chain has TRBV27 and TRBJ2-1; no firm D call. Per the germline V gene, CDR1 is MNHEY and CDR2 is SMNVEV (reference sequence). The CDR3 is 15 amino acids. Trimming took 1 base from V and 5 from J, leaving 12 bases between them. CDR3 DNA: TGTGCCAGCAGTTTATATGGTAGCTTAAACAATGAGCAGTTCTTC. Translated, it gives CASSLYGSLNNEQFF.

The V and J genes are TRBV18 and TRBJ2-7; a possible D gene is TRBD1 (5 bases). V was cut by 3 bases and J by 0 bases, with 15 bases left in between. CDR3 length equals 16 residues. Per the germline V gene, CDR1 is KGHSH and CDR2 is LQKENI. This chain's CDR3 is CASSPVGWGNSYEQYF. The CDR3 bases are TGTGCCAGCTCACCCGTCGGGTGGGGCAACTCCTACGAGCAGTACTTC.

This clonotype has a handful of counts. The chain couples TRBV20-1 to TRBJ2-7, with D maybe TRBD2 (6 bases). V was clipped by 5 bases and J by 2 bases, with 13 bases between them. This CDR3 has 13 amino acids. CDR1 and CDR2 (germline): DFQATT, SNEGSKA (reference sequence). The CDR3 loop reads CSAGRRGTYEQYF. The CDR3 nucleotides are TGCAGTGCTGGGAGGCGGGGTACCTACGAGCAGTACTTC.

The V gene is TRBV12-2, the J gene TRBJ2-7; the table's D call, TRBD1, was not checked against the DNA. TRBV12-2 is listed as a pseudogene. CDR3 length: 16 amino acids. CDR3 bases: TGTGCAAGTCGCTTTAAACCGGGACGGGCCATTTACGAGCAGTACTTC. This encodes CASRFKPGRAIYEQYF.

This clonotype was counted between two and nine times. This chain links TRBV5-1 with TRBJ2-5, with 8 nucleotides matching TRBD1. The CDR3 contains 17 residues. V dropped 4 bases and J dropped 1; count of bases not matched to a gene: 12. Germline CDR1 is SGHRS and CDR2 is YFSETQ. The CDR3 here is CASSTGQGQKVQETQYF. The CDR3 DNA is TGCGCCAGCAGCACCGGACAGGGTCAAAAGGTCCAAGAGACCCAGTACTTC. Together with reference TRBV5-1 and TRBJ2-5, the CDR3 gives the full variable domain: KAGVTQTPRYLIKTRGQQVTLSCSPISGHRSVSWYQQTPGQGLQFLFEYFSETQRNKGNFPGRFSGRQFSNSRSEMNVSTLELGDSALYLCASSTGQGQKVQETQYFGPGTRLLVL.

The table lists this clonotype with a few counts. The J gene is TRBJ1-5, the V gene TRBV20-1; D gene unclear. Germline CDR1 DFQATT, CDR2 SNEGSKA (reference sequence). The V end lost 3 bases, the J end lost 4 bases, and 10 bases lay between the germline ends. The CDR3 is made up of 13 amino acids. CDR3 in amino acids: CSASLGFNQPQHF. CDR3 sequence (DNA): TGCAGTGCTAGTTTGGGGTTTAATCAGCCCCAGCATTTT.

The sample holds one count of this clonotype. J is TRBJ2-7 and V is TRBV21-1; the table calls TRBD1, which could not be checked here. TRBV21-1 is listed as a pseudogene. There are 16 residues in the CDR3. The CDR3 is CASSKVVGDGDYEQYF. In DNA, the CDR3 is TGTGCCAGCAGCAAAGTAGTGGGGGACGGAGACTACGAGCAGTACTTC.

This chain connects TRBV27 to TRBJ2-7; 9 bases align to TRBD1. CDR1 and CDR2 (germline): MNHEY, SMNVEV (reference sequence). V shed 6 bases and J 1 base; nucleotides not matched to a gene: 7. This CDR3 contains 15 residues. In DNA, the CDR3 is TGTGCCAGCAGGGGCCTGGGGACAGGGTCCTACGAGCAGTACTTC. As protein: CASRGLGTGSYEQYF.

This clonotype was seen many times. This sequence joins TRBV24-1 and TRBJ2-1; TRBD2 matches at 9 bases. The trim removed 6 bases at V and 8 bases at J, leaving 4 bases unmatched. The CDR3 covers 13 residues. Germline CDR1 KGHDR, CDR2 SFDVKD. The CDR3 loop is CATSLAGEHEQFF. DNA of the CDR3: TGTGCCACCAGTTTAGCGGGAGAGCATGAGCAGTTCTTC.

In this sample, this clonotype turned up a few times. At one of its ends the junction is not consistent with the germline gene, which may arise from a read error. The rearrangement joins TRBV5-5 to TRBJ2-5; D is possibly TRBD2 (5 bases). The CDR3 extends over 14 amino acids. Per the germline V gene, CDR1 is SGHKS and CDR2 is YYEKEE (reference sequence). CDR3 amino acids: CASSGGRFQEIQYF. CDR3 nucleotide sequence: TGTGCCAGCAGCGGAGGAAGGTTCCAAGAGATCCAGTACTTC. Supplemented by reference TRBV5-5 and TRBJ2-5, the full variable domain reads DAGVTQSPTHLIKTRGQQVTLRCSPISGHKSVSWYQQVLGQGPQFIFQYYEKEERGRGNFPDRFSARQFPNYSSELNVNALLLGDSALYLCASSGGRFQEIQYFGPGTRLLVL.

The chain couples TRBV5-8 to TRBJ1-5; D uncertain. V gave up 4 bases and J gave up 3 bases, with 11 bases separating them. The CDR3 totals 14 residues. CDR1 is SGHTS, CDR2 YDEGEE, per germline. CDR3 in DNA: TGTGCCAGCAGCGTCTTAAAGGTCAATCAGCCCCAGCATTTT. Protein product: CASSVLKVNQPQHF.